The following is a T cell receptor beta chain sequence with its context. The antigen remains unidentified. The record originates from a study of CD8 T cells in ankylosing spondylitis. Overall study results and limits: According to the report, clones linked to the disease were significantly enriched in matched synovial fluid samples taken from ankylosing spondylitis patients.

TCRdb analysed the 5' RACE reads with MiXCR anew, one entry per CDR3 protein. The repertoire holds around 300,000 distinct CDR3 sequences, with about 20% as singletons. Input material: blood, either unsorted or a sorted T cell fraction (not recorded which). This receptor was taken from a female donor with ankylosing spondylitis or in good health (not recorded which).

CDR3 nucleotide sequence: TGTGCCAGCAGTTACTCCTCCGCCGGGACAGCCTCCTACGAGCAGTACTTC. This sequence encodes CASSYSSAGTASYEQYF. The chain uses TRBV6-2 or TRBV6-3 and TRBJ2-7; 7 positions agree with TRBD1. The CDR3 has 17 residues. Unmatched junction bases numbered 8, after V lost 0 bases and J lost 0 bases. Germline values: CDR1 MNHEY, CDR2 SVGEGT.